This record covers a single T cell receptor (beta chain). No antigen is known for it. It has no much larger one-base neighbor in the sample; base qualities were not kept. This entry belongs to a study of OX40 agonist ivuxolimab in advanced cancers. Background for the entire study: The costimulatory receptor OX40 (CD134) was targeted by ivuxolimab, a fully human IgG2 agonistic monoclonal antibody. Peripheral TCRbeta sequencing aimed to test whether ivuxolimab altered TCR sequence diversity and caused clonal T-cell expansion. Of the 52 patients in dose escalation, approximately 20 had hepatocellular carcinoma, about 15 had melanoma, 9 had renal cell carcinoma and 9 had head and neck cancer. The paper covers the monotherapy dose-escalation part of the phase I ivuxolimab trial, which included N ≈ 50 patients. Intravenous ivuxolimab was administered to patients every 2 weeks at six dose levels: 0.01, 0.1, 0.3, 1.5, 3 and 10 mg/kg. Partial responses were achieved by three dose-escalation patients, of whom one had hepatocellular carcinoma and two had cutaneous melanoma. A male proportion of almost 85% and a mean age of roughly 55 years, ranging from about 20 to 85, were recorded for the dose-escalation cohort. Patients were allowed to have had prior anti-PD-1, anti-PD-L1 or anti-CTLA-4 therapy, and around 37% of the dose-escalation patients had previously received checkpoint inhibitors. Beyond this particular receptor, the publication reports: At doses of 0.1 to 3.0 mg/kg, clonal expansion of both CD4+ and CD8+ T cells in blood was seen between baseline and week 6. Low levels of normalized T-cell clonal expansion were also seen in some patients who did not respond. In partial responders in the 0.1-3.0 mg/kg groups, normalized peripheral clonal expansion was found to be among the lowest, especially among CD8+ T cells. After ivuxolimab, expanded clones were on average more numerous among CD8+ T cells than among CD4+ T cells. Which antigens the clonally expanded peripheral T cells were specific for was not determined.

The trial excluded patients who had a history of autoimmune disease or were on systemic immunosuppression. In every dose cohort, peripheral blood was drawn for TCR sequencing at baseline, cycle 4 day 1, and cycle 7 day 1. Samples came from an open-label, multicenter, first-in-human phase I dose-escalation trial of ivuxolimab. Adults with locally advanced or metastatic melanoma, renal cell carcinoma, hepatocellular carcinoma or head and neck squamous cell carcinoma were enrolled in the trial. CD4+ and CD8+ T cells were sorted separately from peripheral blood before TCR sequencing. Genomic DNA was isolated from the sorted cells so that the TCRbeta CDR3 region could be sequenced. TCRbeta CDR3 regions were sequenced using the immunoSEQ Assay. In TCRdb, the immuneACCESS table is reduced to in-frame sequences with V and J assigned. These tables do not hold every clone; where another copy was compared, an unresolved V gene accounts for under half, and the others remain unexplained. The sample profile shows tens of thousands of clones; about 80% of them were found once. Roughly 4.1% of the sample goes to the ten largest clones.

Sequences were derived from CD4+ or CD8+ T cells sorted from blood, sampled in a trial of the OX40 agonist ivuxolimab. The clonotype comes from an adult with an advanced solid tumor such as melanoma, head and neck, liver or kidney cancer.

The CDR3 protein: CASSQGHQETQYF. The sequenced DNA is TGTGCCAGCAGCCAAGGGCACCAAGAGACCCAGTACTTC. Recombination joined TRBV11-3 with TRBJ2-5, with the D gene not confidently named. The CDR3 holds 13 amino acids from the cysteine to the phenylalanine. The CDR3 DNA has 39 bases and is translated from base 1. CDR1 and CDR2 were assigned from the germline V gene as SGHNT and YENEEA. The germline ends are 7 bases apart after V is trimmed by 5 bases and J by 0 bases.